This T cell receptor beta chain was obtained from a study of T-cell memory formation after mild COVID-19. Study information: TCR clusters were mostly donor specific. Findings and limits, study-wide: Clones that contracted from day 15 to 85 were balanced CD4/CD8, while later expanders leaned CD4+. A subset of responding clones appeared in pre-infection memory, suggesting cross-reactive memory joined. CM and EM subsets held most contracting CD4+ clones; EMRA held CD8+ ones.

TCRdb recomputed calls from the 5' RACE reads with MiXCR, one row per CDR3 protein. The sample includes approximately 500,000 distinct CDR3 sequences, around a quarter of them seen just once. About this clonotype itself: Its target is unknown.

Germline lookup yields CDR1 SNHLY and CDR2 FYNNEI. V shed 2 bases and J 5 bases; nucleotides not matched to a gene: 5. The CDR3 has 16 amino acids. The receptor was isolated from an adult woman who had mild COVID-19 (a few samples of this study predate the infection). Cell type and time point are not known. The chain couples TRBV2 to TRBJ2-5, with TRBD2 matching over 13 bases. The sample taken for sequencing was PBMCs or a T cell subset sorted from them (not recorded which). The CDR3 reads CASSERLAGGQETQYF. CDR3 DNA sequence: TGTGCCAGCAGTGAAAGACTAGCGGGGGGCCAGGAGACCCAGTACTTC.